The 10 T cell receptor beta chains presented below share a single source sample, sequenced in a study of early T cells in non-severe SARS-CoV-2 infection. TCRdb independently ran MiXCR on the 5' RACE reads; one entry per CDR3 protein. This table has over 45,000 distinct CDR3 sequences, about 5.6% appearing once. The source material was whole blood. The receptors originated from an adult who was a healthcare worker with PCR-confirmed SARS-CoV-2 infection or an uninfected control (not recorded which).

The table lists this clonotype with many counts. The chain recombines TRBV10-2 with TRBJ1-1; possibly TRBD1 for D (6 bases). Germline loops: CDR1 WSHSY, CDR2 SAAADI. V lost 11 bases, J lost 0 bases, and 13 bases lay in between. This CDR3 has 13 residues. DNA of the CDR3: TGCGCCGGCGCCGGGACATTGAACACTGAAGCTTTCTTT. Translation: CAGAGTLNTEAFF.

Ten or more counts support this clonotype. The V and J genes are TRBV10-2 and TRBJ2-6; 13 nucleotides agree with TRBD2. CDR1 WSHSY and CDR2 SAAADI come from the germline V gene. The CDR3 extends over 16 amino acids. The V gene end was trimmed by 8 bases and the J gene end by 2 bases; junction bases not matched to a gene: 3. The CDR3, as DNA: TGCGCCAGCCGTGGACTAGCGGGAGCTGGGGCCAACGTCCTGACTTTC. Translated, it gives CASRGLAGAGANVLTF.

The V gene is TRBV2, the J gene TRBJ2-3, with D possibly matching TRBD1 (5 bases). Per germline, CDR1 SNHLY and CDR2 FYNNEI. The V end was cut by 3 bases, the J end by 0 bases, with 7 bases between. CDR3 length equals 14 residues. CDR3 in amino acids: CASSEGLSTDTQYF. Written as DNA, the CDR3 is TGTGCCAGCAGTGAGGGGCTTAGCACAGATACGCAGTATTTT.

This clonotype was picked up a small number of times. V usage is TRBV20-1 and J usage is TRBJ1-2, with unresolved D. This CDR3 comprises 12 residues. V shed 5 bases and J shed 5 bases, with 12 bases lying between them. Germline CDR1 is DFQATT and CDR2 is SNEGSKA (reference sequence). The CDR3 DNA reads as TGCAGTGCTTGGCAGAATTCGTATGGCTACACCTTC. As protein: CSAWQNSYGYTF.

Ten or more counts support this clonotype. The chain combines TRBV29-1 with TRBJ1-2, with D unclear. Trimming took 4 bases from V and 5 from J, leaving 8 bases between them. This CDR3 spans 11 amino acids. Germline V lookup: CDR1 SQVTM, CDR2 ANQGSEA. This chain's CDR3 is CSVVLAYGYTF. In DNA, the CDR3 is TGCAGCGTTGTACTCGCTTATGGCTACACCTTC. The entire variable domain, with the rest obtained from reference TRBV29-1 and TRBJ1-2, is as follows: SAVISQKPSRDICQRGTSLTIQCQVDSQVTMMFWYRQQPGQSLTLIATANQGSEATYESGFVIDKFPISRPNLTFSTLTVSNMSPEDSSIYLCSVVLAYGYTFGSGTRLTVV.

This clonotype has ten or more counts. The genes are TRBV5-5 and TRBJ2-1, with a possible D match to TRBD1 (6 bases). The V end lost 4 bases, the J end lost 11 bases, and 16 bases lay between the germline ends. Germline V gives CDR1 SGHKS, CDR2 YYEKEE (reference sequence). The CDR3 is 13 amino acids. CDR3 amino acids: CASSRQHRVQQFF. CDR3 coding DNA: TGTGCCAGCAGCCGACAGCACAGGGTTCAGCAGTTCTTC.

The chain couples TRBV3-1 to TRBJ1-2; maybe TRBD1 (5 bases). This CDR3 has 12 amino acids. V was clipped by 7 bases and J by 1 base, with 7 bases between them. From germline, CDR1 is LGHDT and CDR2 YNNKEL (reference sequence). The CDR3 protein is CASTQGNYGYTF. CDR3 coding DNA: TGTGCCAGCACCCAGGGTAACTATGGCTACACCTTC. Based on the CDR3 plus reference TRBV3-1 and TRBJ1-2, the full variable domain is DTAVSQTPKYLVTQMGNDKSIKCEQNLGHDTMYWYKQDSKKFLKIMFSYNNKELIINETVPNRFSPKSPDKAHLNLHINSLELGDSAVYFCASTQGNYGYTFGSGTRLTVV.

Many counts were recorded for this clonotype. The chain carries TRBV29-1 and TRBJ2-1; 9 nucleotides agree with TRBD2. Germline V gene sequence: CDR1 SQVTM, CDR2 ANQGSEA. Germline trimming cut 3 bases from V and 4 bases from J; bases unmatched to any gene: 4. This CDR3 is built from 14 residues. CDR3 in amino acids: CSVDSLAGYNEQFF. CDR3 coding DNA: TGCAGCGTTGACTCGCTAGCGGGATACAATGAGCAGTTCTTC.

Concerning this clonotype itself: This clone may be a read error of a much larger clone one base away. This chain uses TRBV7-2 with TRBJ1-4; unclear D gene. Germline V gene sequence: CDR1 SGHTA, CDR2 FQGNSA. The CDR3 sequence is 16 residues long. The CDR3, as DNA: TGTCCCAGCAGCTTAGGAAGTATAACAACTAATGAAAAACTGTTTTTT. Translating it yields CPSSLGSITTNEKLFF.

In its sample, this clonotype was seen a few times. This chain uses TRBV5-1 with TRBJ2-1; TRBD2 matches at 8 bases. CDR3 size: 21 residues. Germline assignment: CDR1 SGHRS and CDR2 YFSETQ. V shed 3 bases, J shed 0 bases, and the junction held 20 bases outside the gene matches. CDR3 nucleotide sequence: TGCGCCAGCAGCTCGGATCTGTCGGCGGGAGGACTTCGTAGCTCCTACAATGAGCAGTTCTTC. This codes for CASSSDLSAGGLRSSYNEQFF.